This T cell receptor beta chain was found in a study of regulatory T cells in long-lasting Graves disease. Broader study findings: More public clonotypes were shared by persistent patients (around 2,800) than by new patients (roughly 870).

The CDR3 has 16 residues. V shed 4 bases and J 3 bases; nucleotides not matched to a gene: 8. Germline CDR1 SGHVS, CDR2 FQNEAQ. Library construction for TCR beta used iRepertoire HTBI primers and Arm-PCR of CDR3 regions. One entry per CDR3 protein results from TCRdb running MiXCR on the multiplex PCR reads. The sample holds about 320,000 distinct CDR3 sequences, 18% seen once. Time point here: newly diagnosed GD, antithyroid drugs for less than 3 months. RNA isolated from PBMCs was used to make the TCR library. At least ten counts were recorded for this clonotype. Its antigen remains unknown. The chain has TRBV7-8 and TRBJ2-7; 11 bases align to TRBD2. The origin of this receptor is a female donor with Graves disease. Here the sequenced sample was peripheral blood mononuclear cells (PBMCs), taken at new diagnosis, from a patient treated with antithyroid drugs. The CDR3 nucleotides are TGTGCCAGCAGCTCGCGTAGCGGGAGGGCCCTCTACGAGCAGTACTTC. Translation gives CASSSRSGRALYEQYF. The full variable domain, its missing parts supplied by reference TRBV7-8 and TRBJ2-7, is GAGVSQSPRYKVAKRGQDVALRCDPISGHVSLFWYQQALGQGPEFLTYFQNEAQLDKSGLPSDRFFAERPEGSVSTLKIQRTQQEDSAVYLCASSSRSGRALYEQYFGPGTRLTVT.